Presented here are 11 T cell receptor beta chains from one specimen sequenced in a study of blood T cells in healthy people across ages. Primed by a sample-barcoded 5' primer and a J-beta primer mix, a second PCR proceeded for 7 to 11 cycles. TCRdb analysed the 5' RACE reads with MiXCR anew, one entry per CDR3 protein. Among around 620,000 distinct CDR3 sequences listed, 25% to 30% were seen once. The sequenced sample consisted of blood. The receptors derive from a woman in her seventies in good health.

This clonotype was counted many times. The chain joins TRBV7-2 to TRBJ2-2; D is ambiguous. CDR3 length equals 10 residues. V lost 3 bases to trimming and J lost 9 bases, with 2 bases between them. Germline lookup yields CDR1 SGHTA and CDR2 FQGNSA. CDR3 sequence reads: CASSLRELFF. The CDR3 DNA reads as TGTGCCAGCAGCTTGAGGGAGCTGTTTTTT.

This clonotype was found a few times. The junction departs from germline at one end; a sequencing error may be responsible. The chain couples TRBV5-1 to TRBJ2-5; TRBD2 matches at 7 bases. The germline V gene has CDR1 SGHRS and CDR2 YFSETQ. CDR3 length equals 14 residues. This CDR3 reads CASSNGGTQETLYF. In DNA, the CDR3 is TGCGCCAGCTCAAACGGGGGGACCCAAGAGACCCTGTACTTC.

This clonotype was seen repeatedly, ten times or more. The chain has TRBV20-1 and TRBJ2-1; 11 nucleotides line up with TRBD1. The CDR3 is 15 residues long. Germline V gene data show CDR1 as DFQATT and CDR2 as SNEGSKA (reference sequence). Trimming cost V 4 bases and J 7 bases; bases outside gene matches: 9. The CDR3 DNA is TGCAGTGCTACAATAAAAGGGACAGGGGGAAATGAGCAGTTCTTC. Translating gives CSATIKGTGGNEQFF.

The V gene is TRBV12-3 or TRBV12-4, the J gene TRBJ2-7; 7 bases fit TRBD1. The CDR3 spans 14 residues. The J segment lost 0 bases and the V segment lost 3 bases, leaving 2 bases of the junction unmatched. The CDR3 region is CASSFGTVSYEQYF. DNA of the CDR3: TGTGCCAGCAGTTTCGGGACAGTCTCCTACGAGCAGTACTTC.

The chain joins TRBV7-8 to TRBJ2-3, with D unresolved. The CDR3 covers 13 residues. V lost 5 bases and J lost 5, with 11 bases in between. Germline CDR1 SGHVS, CDR2 FQNEAQ. CDR3 DNA sequence: TGTGCCAGCAGCAGCCGGTTGGGAGATACGCAGTATTTT. This encodes CASSSRLGDTQYF.

This clonotype was seen a handful of times. CDR3 sequence: CASSYRLAGVETQYF. CDR3 in DNA: TGTGCCAGCAGTTATCGACTAGCGGGGGTAGAGACCCAGTACTTC. The chain recombines TRBV6-5 with TRBJ2-5; TRBD2 agrees at 12 bases. V lost 3 bases, J lost 4 bases, and 3 bases stayed unmatched. The CDR3 is 15 amino acids. The germline V gene has CDR1 MNHEY and CDR2 SVGAGI.

This chain joins TRBV3-1 and TRBJ1-6; possible D gene TRBD1, 5 bases. Germline-derived CDR1 and CDR2 are LGHDT and YNNKEL (reference sequence). This CDR3 spans 14 amino acids. V lost 5 bases and J lost 8, with 13 bases in between. In DNA form, the CDR3 reads TGTGCCAGCAGCACCCGGGACGGATATTCACCCCTCCACTTT. This translates into CASSTRDGYSPLHF.

This clonotype was counted at least ten times. This rearrangement joins TRBV7-2 to TRBJ2-1; D perhaps matches TRBD1 (5 bases). This CDR3 is built from 15 residues. CDR1 and CDR2 (germline): SGHTA, FQGNSA. The V end lost 5 bases, the J end lost 4 bases, and 15 bases lay between the germline ends. CDR3 in amino acids: CASSVDSGPYNEQFF. In DNA, the CDR3 is TGTGCCAGCAGCGTAGACAGTGGACCATACAATGAGCAGTTCTTC.

The genes are TRBV5-1 and TRBJ2-5; no firm D call. Germline lookup yields CDR1 SGHRS and CDR2 YFSETQ. CDR3 length equals 14 residues. V was pared by 0 bases and J by 4 bases, with 10 bases between. CDR3 protein: CASSLGALGETQYF. The CDR3 nucleotides read TGCGCCAGCAGCTTGGGAGCCTTAGGAGAGACCCAGTACTTC.

The table lists this clonotype with a few counts. This rearrangement joins TRBV7-8 to TRBJ2-5; D is unclear. The CDR3 extends over 13 amino acids. The V and J ends lost 1 base and 1 base respectively, with 4 bases between them. CDR1 SGHVS and CDR2 FQNEAQ come from the germline V gene. The CDR3 sequence: CASSLDIQETQYF. For the CDR3, the DNA is TGTGCCAGCAGCTTAGACATCCAAGAGACCCAGTACTTC.

V gene TRBV20-1 combines with J gene TRBJ2-5, with 8 positions matching TRBD1. The better agreement between TRBJ2-7 and the DNA end casts doubt on the J call. Germline V CDR1 and CDR2: DFQATT, SNEGSKA (reference sequence). This CDR3 has 15 amino acids. The CDR3 bases are TGCAGTGCTAGAGATTCCTCAGGGGGCTTATACGAGCAGTACTTC. It codes for CSARDSSGGLYEQYF.